This entry lists 27 T cell receptor beta chains sequenced from one sample in a study of T-cell memory formation after mild COVID-19. Each CDR3 protein gets one entry after TCRdb re-called the 5' RACE reads with MiXCR. Among hundreds of thousands of distinct CDR3 sequences, roughly 18% were seen once, and the ten largest hold 9% to 15%. The sample consisted of PBMCs or a T cell subset sorted from them (not recorded which). These receptor sequences come from an adult woman who had mild COVID-19 (a few samples of this study predate the infection). Cell type and time point are not known.

This clonotype was detected a few times. The chain carries TRBV10-3 and TRBJ2-7, with 10 positions matching TRBD2. Per germline, CDR1 ENHRY and CDR2 SYGVKD. This CDR3 is built from 17 residues. V shed 0 bases and J 7 bases; nucleotides not matched to a gene: 12. CDR3 DNA sequence: TGTGCCATCAGTGAGTCGAACTTTCAGCGGGAGGGTTCGGAGCAGTACTTC. Translated: CAISESNFQREGSEQYF.

This clonotype was seen a handful of times. The gene calls are TRBV27 and TRBJ1-5, with D hard to call. The germline V and J ends were trimmed by 7 bases and 5 bases, with 18 bases remaining between them. In germline, CDR1 is MNHEY, CDR2 SMNVEV (reference sequence). The CDR3 is made up of 15 amino acids. The CDR3 loop is CASTGPRRIDQPQHF. DNA of the CDR3: TGTGCCAGCACCGGTCCTAGAAGGATCGATCAGCCCCAGCATTTT.

The rearrangement uses TRBV20-1 and TRBJ2-1; 13 bases match TRBD2. Looked up from germline, CDR1 is DFQATT and CDR2 is SNEGSKA (reference sequence). V was pared by 6 bases and J by 3 bases, with 2 bases of the junction left unmatched. This CDR3 spans 14 amino acids. This CDR3 is CSARLAGGYNEQFF. Written as DNA, the CDR3 is TGCAGTGCGAGACTAGCGGGAGGCTACAATGAGCAGTTCTTC.

The V and J genes are TRBV7-8 and TRBJ2-1, with unresolved D. The V end was cut by 6 bases, the J end by 2 bases, with 14 bases between. Germline CDR1 and CDR2: SGHVS and FQNEAQ. The CDR3 length is 15 residues. The CDR3 loop is CASSPSRAPYNEQFF. The CDR3, as DNA: TGTGCCAGCAGTCCTTCCCGCGCTCCCTACAATGAGCAGTTCTTC.

This clonotype was counted a few times. The chain joins TRBV19 to TRBJ1-2, with 9 bases lining up with TRBD1. This CDR3 has 17 amino acids. The V gene's germline CDR1 is LNHDA and CDR2 SQIVND (reference sequence). With 8 bases clipped from V and 2 bases from J, the junction kept 15 bases outside the gene matches. CDR3 coding DNA: TGTGCCAGTCGACCCGTCGGGGGACAGGGCTCGAACTATGGCTACACCTTC. Its protein is CASRPVGGQGSNYGYTF.

Only a few counts were recorded for this clonotype. The rearrangement links TRBV19 to TRBJ1-2; TRBD1 matches 7 bases. V lost 4 bases, J lost 8 bases, and 10 bases stayed unmatched. The CDR3 runs 14 residues. Germline assignment: CDR1 LNHDA and CDR2 SQIVND (reference sequence). DNA for the CDR3: TGTGCCAGTAGTACACGGGACAGTTTGCTCGGCTACACCTTC. Protein: CASSTRDSLLGYTF.

In its sample, this clonotype was seen many times. V usage is TRBV5-1 and J usage is TRBJ1-1, with D hard to call. The germline gives CDR1 SGHRS, CDR2 YFSETQ. Trimming took off 0 bases at V and 0 bases at J, with 3 bases between the two ends. The CDR3 consists of 13 residues. DNA of the CDR3: TGCGCCAGCAGCTTGGAAGTGAACACTGAAGCTTTCTTT. As protein: CASSLEVNTEAFF. The full variable domain, completed using reference TRBV5-1 and TRBJ1-1, is KAGVTQTPRYLIKTRGQQVTLSCSPISGHRSVSWYQQTPGQGLQFLFEYFSETQRNKGNFPGRFSGRQFSNSRSEMNVSTLELGDSALYLCASSLEVNTEAFFGQGTRLTVV.

This clonotype occurred a few times. The chain is built from TRBV4-1 and TRBJ2-5, with D unclear. CDR3 size: 14 residues. V lost 2 bases, J lost 1 base, and 8 bases lay in between. Per the germline V gene, CDR1 is MGHRA and CDR2 is YSYEKL. The DNA of the CDR3 is TGCGCCAGCAGCCAAAAAGACTTCCAAGAGACCCAGTACTTC. It yields the protein CASSQKDFQETQYF.

This clonotype has ten or more counts. This rearrangement joins TRBV7-9 to TRBJ2-5; D assignment may be TRBD1 or TRBD2 (5 bases each). This CDR3 has 16 residues. Trimming took off 6 bases at V and 5 bases at J, with 22 bases between the two ends. The V gene's germline CDR1 is SEHNR and CDR2 FQNEAQ (reference sequence). As DNA, the CDR3 is TGTGCCAGCAGGCCAACCTTTTCCAGGGAGTGGGAGACCCAGTACTTC. This translates into CASRPTFSREWETQYF.

The V gene is TRBV5-1, the J gene TRBJ2-7; D uncertain. Trimming removed 4 bases at V and 3 bases at J, with 14 bases between. CDR1 is SGHRS and CDR2 is YFSETQ in the germline V gene. The CDR3 runs 14 residues. The CDR3 DNA follows: TGCGCCAGCAGCGAGGTCGGAAGGGTCTACGAGCAGTACTTC. It specifies CASSEVGRVYEQYF. Full variable domain (missing parts from reference TRBV5-1 and TRBJ2-7): KAGVTQTPRYLIKTRGQQVTLSCSPISGHRSVSWYQQTPGQGLQFLFEYFSETQRNKGNFPGRFSGRQFSNSRSEMNVSTLELGDSALYLCASSEVGRVYEQYFGPGTRLTVT.

This chain connects TRBV7-6 to TRBJ2-1; D is ambiguous. The germline V and J ends were trimmed by 1 base and 8 bases, with 9 bases remaining between them. The CDR3 runs 13 residues. The V gene's germline CDR1 is SGHVS and CDR2 FNYEAQ. CDR3: CASSLVEYDEQFF. The CDR3 DNA is TGTGCCAGCAGCTTAGTTGAATATGATGAGCAGTTCTTC.

There are a few counts of this clonotype. The chain links TRBV7-6 to TRBJ2-2, with 10 bases matching TRBD1. This CDR3 spans 14 amino acids. J was trimmed by 6 bases and V by 4 bases; bases with no gene match: 2. Germline V gene sequence: CDR1 SGHVS, CDR2 FNYEAQ. This CDR3 is CASSSGQGAGELFF. CDR3 DNA: TGTGCCAGCAGCTCAGGACAGGGGGCCGGGGAGCTGTTTTTT.

This chain joins TRBV7-9 and TRBJ2-1, with D uncertain. This CDR3 spans 12 amino acids. Germline CDR1 and CDR2: SEHNR and FQNEAQ (reference sequence). V gave up 3 bases and J gave up 8 bases, with 8 bases separating them. CDR3 DNA: TGTGCCAGCAGCTTTTCAGGAGATGAGCAGTTCTTC. It codes for CASSFSGDEQFF.

This chain links TRBV6-4 with TRBJ1-6, with a possible D match to TRBD1 (6 bases). The CDR3 is 15 residues long. V was cut by 0 bases and J by 7 bases, with 10 bases left in between. CDR1 MRHNA and CDR2 SNTAGT come from the germline V gene. The CDR3, as DNA: TGTGCCAGCAGTGACTCTACCCAGGGGAATTCACCCCTCCACTTT. This translates into CASSDSTQGNSPLHF.

This clonotype has just a few counts. The J gene is TRBJ1-5, the V gene TRBV20-1; unclear D gene. From germline, CDR1 is DFQATT and CDR2 SNEGSKA (reference sequence). The CDR3 covers 13 residues. Trimming left V 3 bases short and J 2 bases short, with 8 bases between. The CDR3 DNA is TGCAGTGCTAGGGGGAACCGCAATCAGCCCCAGCATTTT. Amino acid sequence: CSARGNRNQPQHF.

This clonotype has ten or more counts. V is TRBV20-1 and J is TRBJ2-1; no clear D gene. V lost 3 bases and J 3 bases, leaving 15 bases between the germline ends. Germline CDR1 reads DFQATT; CDR2 reads SNEGSKA (reference sequence). This CDR3 has 15 amino acids. The chain's CDR3 is CSASDQRTDYNEQFF. Written as DNA, the CDR3 is TGCAGTGCTAGCGATCAAAGGACGGACTACAATGAGCAGTTCTTC.

This clonotype came up a few times. The V call is TRBV24-1, the J call TRBJ2-5; 13 bases map to TRBD2. The germline gives CDR1 KGHDR, CDR2 SFDVKD. This CDR3 spans 16 amino acids. With V trimmed by 3 bases and J by 5 bases, 5 bases remained unmatched. The DNA for the CDR3 is TGTGCCACCAGTGATCCCGGGACTAGCGGGGTGGAGACCCAGTACTTC. This sequence encodes CATSDPGTSGVETQYF.

The chain couples TRBV30 to TRBJ2-7, with unresolved D. The CDR3 runs 12 residues. V lost 1 base and J 0 bases, leaving 4 bases between the germline ends. Germline lookup yields CDR1 GTSNPN and CDR2 SVGIG (reference sequence). The CDR3 loop is CAWSGVSYEQYF. As DNA, the CDR3 is TGTGCCTGGAGTGGGGTCTCCTACGAGCAGTACTTC.

This clonotype was seen repeatedly, ten times or more. This rearrangement joins TRBV3-1 to TRBJ2-7, with D tentatively TRBD1 (5 bases). CDR1 and CDR2 (germline): LGHDT, YNNKEL (reference sequence). V shed 3 bases and J shed 1 base, with 10 bases lying between them. CDR3 length: 14 amino acids. CDR3 residues: CASSQNRLSYEQYF. The DNA of the CDR3 is TGTGCCAGCAGCCAGAACAGGCTATCCTACGAGCAGTACTTC.

This clonotype was found a few times. The V and J genes are TRBV24-1 and TRBJ2-2; D tentatively fits TRBD1 or TRBD2 (5 bases each). V dropped 4 bases and J dropped 6 bases, with 20 bases sitting between them. Germline CDR1 is KGHDR and CDR2 is SFDVKD. There are 17 residues in the CDR3. DNA of the CDR3: TGTGCCACCAGTGAGCCGACCGGGACCAATAATGCCGGGGAGCTGTTTTTT. As protein: CATSEPTGTNNAGELFF.

This clonotype was seen a few times. The rearrangement links TRBV2 to TRBJ2-4, with D maybe TRBD2 (6 bases). This CDR3 is built from 17 residues. The germline gives CDR1 SNHLY, CDR2 FYNNEI. V was clipped by 6 bases and J by 8 bases, with 26 bases between them. CDR3 in DNA: TGTGCCAGCAGCACCCGAGGCGGGGCTGGCGCGTTGGACATTCAGTACTTC. It translates to CASSTRGGAGALDIQYF.

This clonotype was counted many times. This rearrangement joins TRBV5-1 to TRBJ2-1; D might be TRBD2 (6 bases). The CDR3 contains 15 residues. With 4 bases removed from V and 5 bases from J, the gap between germline ends came to 16 bases. CDR1 and CDR2 from the germline V gene are SGHRS and YFSETQ. The CDR3 DNA reads TGCGCCAGCAGCCGTCCCGGGGGTCGGGACAATGAGCAGTTCTTC. The encoded protein is CASSRPGGRDNEQFF.

The genes are TRBV30 and TRBJ2-1; 12 nucleotides match TRBD2. Unmatched junction bases numbered 9, after V lost 2 bases and J lost 7 bases. Germline-derived CDR1 and CDR2 are GTSNPN and SVGIG (reference sequence). The CDR3 runs to 16 residues. The CDR3 DNA is TGTGCCTGGAGTTCAGGACTAGCGGGGAATTCTAATGAGCAGTTCTTC. Translating gives CAWSSGLAGNSNEQFF.

This clonotype was counted a few times. This sequence joins TRBV6-5 and TRBJ2-7; D unclear. The germline gives CDR1 MNHEY, CDR2 SVGAGI. This CDR3 region has 11 residues. V was trimmed by 2 bases and J by 5 bases, leaving 4 bases between them. The DNA for the CDR3 is TGTGCCAGCAGTTACCAGGACGAGCAGTACTTC. Residues: CASSYQDEQYF.

This clonotype has a handful of counts. The chain carries TRBV6-6 and TRBJ1-4; maybe TRBD1 (6 bases). The CDR3 loop spans 15 amino acids. Between the trimmed V and J ends, which lost 2 bases and 7 bases, there was a span of 14 bases. The germline V gene encodes CDR1 MNHNY and CDR2 SVGAGI (reference sequence). CDR3 DNA sequence: TGTGCCAGCAGTTACCCGGGGGCAGGGTTTGAAAAACTGTTTTTT. The encoded protein is CASSYPGAGFEKLFF.

This clonotype was counted a few times. This sequence joins TRBV5-1 and TRBJ2-1; 9 nucleotides agree with TRBD2. After removal of 7 bases from V and 5 bases from J, the junction contained 7 bases not matched to a gene. This CDR3 contains 14 residues. CDR1 and CDR2 (germline): SGHRS, YFSETQ. The CDR3 nucleotides are TGCGCCAGCGGAGAGGCGGGGGGGAACAATGAGCAGTTCTTC. This translates into CASGEAGGNNEQFF. Full variable domain (missing parts from reference TRBV5-1 and TRBJ2-1): KAGVTQTPRYLIKTRGQQVTLSCSPISGHRSVSWYQQTPGQGLQFLFEYFSETQRNKGNFPGRFSGRQFSNSRSEMNVSTLELGDSALYLCASGEAGGNNEQFFGPGTRLTVL.

This clonotype was found a few times. The chain uses TRBV20-1 and TRBJ2-1, with 9 bases lining up with TRBD2. J was trimmed by 0 bases and V by 0 bases; bases with no gene match: 3. The CDR3 covers 16 residues. The germline V gene encodes CDR1 DFQATT and CDR2 SNEGSKA (reference sequence). This CDR3 reads CSARDRSGSSYNEQFF. For the CDR3, the DNA is TGCAGTGCTAGAGATCGTAGCGGGAGCTCCTACAATGAGCAGTTCTTC.